The T cell receptor beta chain described here comes from a study of control samples from healthy donors and cancer patients. This CDR3 comprises 14 residues. CDR1 is SGHVS and CDR2 is FQNEAQ in the germline V gene. Trimming took 7 bases from V and 2 from J, leaving 12 bases between them. Measured with immunoSEQ multiplex PCR; TCRdb has only the in-frame clones, and not every one. This sample carries just over 80,000 clones, 90% to 95% of them seen once, and the ten largest clones take less than 6%. The sequenced material came from blood. This TCR derives from a woman in her late teens or twenties in good health. V gene TRBV7-8 combines with J gene TRBJ1-5; weak D call: TRBD1 (6 bases). CDR3 sequence reads: CASIEGGGNQPQHF. The CDR3 coding sequence is TGTGCCAGCATCGAGGGGGGGGGCAATCAGCCCCAGCATTTT.